A single sample gave rise to the 30 T cell receptor beta chains below, sequenced in a study of cytomegalovirus exposure and HLA in healthy donors. Researchers ran the PCR with 60 Vbeta and 13 Jbeta primers. TCRdb keeps only in-frame clones here, not all; method: immunoSEQ multiplex PCR. The table records under 250,000 clones, roughly 78% of them present only once. The sequenced material came from PBMCs. The receptors stem from a boy younger than 18 in good health and CMV-seronegative.

The rearrangement links TRBV9 to TRBJ1-2, with D maybe TRBD1 (5 bases). The CDR3 spans 13 residues. The V gene lost 3 bases and the J gene lost 4 bases, with 10 bases spanning the gap. CDR1 and CDR2 from the germline V gene are SGDLS and YYNGEE. This CDR3 is CASSAGHLYGYTF. The CDR3 DNA reads TGTGCCAGCAGCGCCGGACACCTCTATGGCTACACCTTC.

The chain uses TRBV6-5 and TRBJ1-1; tentatively, D is TRBD1 (6 bases). The CDR3 has 14 amino acids. Trimming pared 4 bases from V and 5 bases from J, leaving 14 bases between. Germline values: CDR1 MNHEY, CDR2 SVGAGI. The CDR3 region is CASSLGGVRTEAFF. CDR3 DNA sequence: TGTGCCAGCAGTTTAGGGGGGGTGAGGACTGAAGCTTTCTTT.

Concerning this clone: One junction end disagrees with the germline gene, perhaps due to a read error. The gene calls are TRBV7-9 and TRBJ1-2, with D hard to call. This CDR3 has 12 amino acids. Germline lookup yields CDR1 SEHNR and CDR2 FQNEAQ (reference sequence). Written as DNA, the CDR3 is TGTTCCAGCAGCCAACAACCCGGGGGCTACACCTTC. It specifies CSSSQQPGGYTF.

The chain carries TRBV7-2 and TRBJ2-7; 7 nucleotides match TRBD1. Losses at the gene ends were 5 bases for V and 0 bases for J; bases not matched to a gene: 7. Germline V gene sequence: CDR1 SGHTA, CDR2 FQGNSA. The CDR3 length is 15 residues. CDR3 sequence: CASSPQGVGSYEQYF. The CDR3, as DNA: TGTGCCAGCAGCCCGCAGGGGGTCGGCTCCTACGAGCAGTACTTC.

The gene calls are TRBV30 and TRBJ1-4, with D unresolved. CDR1 GTSNPN and CDR2 SVGIG come from the germline V gene (reference sequence). This CDR3 region has 16 residues. V was trimmed by 2 bases and J by 0 bases, leaving 13 bases between them. This chain's CDR3 is CAWSPRGLPTNEKLFF. The CDR3 DNA is TGTGCCTGGAGTCCGAGAGGGCTACCAACTAATGAAAAACTGTTTTTT.

Note on this clone: Other DNA sequences within the sample encode an identical CDR3. The chain recombines TRBV9 with TRBJ2-7, with D hard to call. CDR1 and CDR2 (germline): SGDLS, YYNGEE. The CDR3 sequence is 12 residues long. Trimming took 0 bases from V and 3 from J, leaving 4 bases between them. CDR3 region: CASSVDGYEQYF. The CDR3 region has the DNA TGTGCCAGCAGCGTAGACGGCTACGAGCAGTACTTC.

The V gene is TRBV6-6, the J gene TRBJ2-7; possible D gene TRBD1, 6 bases. The CDR3 sequence is 13 residues long. CDR1 is MNHNY, CDR2 SVGAGI, per germline (reference sequence). Trimming cost V 4 bases and J 4 bases, with 11 bases left between them. The CDR3 spells CASSSTGSYEQYF. Written as DNA, the CDR3 is TGTGCCAGCAGTTCTACAGGGTCGTACGAGCAGTACTTC.

The chain joins TRBV12-5 to TRBJ1-6, with a weak D call TRBD1 (6 bases). Germline-derived CDR1 and CDR2 are LGHNT and FRNRAP. The CDR3 totals 17 residues. The V end was cut by 7 bases, the J end by 2 bases, with 18 bases between. The CDR3 reads CASAPHPRTAYNSPLHF. CDR3 DNA: TGTGCTAGTGCCCCACATCCCCGGACAGCCTATAATTCACCCCTCCACTTT. Full variable domain (outside the CDR3, taken from reference TRBV12-5 and TRBJ1-6): DARVTQTPRHKVTEMGQEVTMRCQPILGHNTVFWYRQTMMQGLELLAYFRNRAPLDDSGMPKDRFSAEMPDATLATLKIQPSEPRDSAVYFCASAPHPRTAYNSPLHFGNGTRLTVT.

This rearrangement joins TRBV7-9 to TRBJ2-2, with 9 positions matching TRBD2. Germline CDR1 and CDR2: SEHNR and FQNEAQ (reference sequence). V shed 1 base, J shed 7 bases, and the junction held 4 bases outside the gene matches. This CDR3 comprises 15 residues. CDR3 coding DNA: TGTGCCAGCAGCTTAGTAGCGGGGGCTGACGGGGAGCTGTTTTTT. It translates to CASSLVAGADGELFF.

CDR3 DNA sequence: TGCAGCGTTGGGGGACTAGCGGGAGGGCCGGGGAGCACAGATACGCAGTATTTT. Its protein product is CSVGGLAGGPGSTDTQYF. The chain recombines TRBV29-1 with TRBJ2-3, with 16 nucleotides matching TRBD2. V dropped 4 bases and J dropped 0; count of bases not matched to a gene: 7. The germline CDR1 and CDR2 sequences are SQVTM and ANQGSEA. This CDR3 contains 18 residues.

J is TRBJ1-2 and V is TRBV30; possible D gene TRBD1, 5 bases. Germline CDR1 is GTSNPN and CDR2 is SVGIG (reference sequence). This CDR3 contains 12 residues. V was cut by 0 bases and J by 7 bases, with 9 bases left in between. CDR3 DNA sequence: TGTGCCTGGAGTGTAGGAGGGGCTGGCTACACCTTC. Protein sequence: CAWSVGGAGYTF. The entire variable domain, with the rest obtained from reference TRBV30 and TRBJ1-2, is as follows: SQTIHQWPATLVQPVGSPLSLECTVEGTSNPNLYWYRQAAGRGLQLLFYSVGIGQISSEVPQNLSASRPQDRQFILSSKKLLLSDSGFYLCAWSVGGAGYTFGSGTRLTVV.

The rearrangement links TRBV5-6 to TRBJ1-1, with TRBD1 matching over 10 bases. Per the germline V gene, CDR1 is SGHDT and CDR2 is YYEEEE. The CDR3 sequence is 15 residues long. V gave up 0 bases and J gave up 4 bases; unmatched junction bases: 3. CDR3 sequence (DNA): TGTGCCAGCAGCTTGGCGGGACAGGGGAGCACTGAAGCTTTCTTT. Protein: CASSLAGQGSTEAFF.

The CDR3 here is CASSQGTMTGTDTQYF. The CDR3 nucleotides are TGCGCCAGCAGCCAAGGGACTATGACGGGGACAGATACGCAGTATTTT. V gene TRBV4-1 combines with J gene TRBJ2-3; maybe TRBD2 (6 bases). The V and J ends lost 1 base and 3 bases respectively, with 14 bases between them. Germline CDR1 and CDR2: MGHRA and YSYEKL. This CDR3 is built from 16 residues.

The chain recombines TRBV28 with TRBJ2-3; perhaps TRBD2 as D (7 bases). V lost 5 bases, J lost 4 bases, and 13 bases lay in between. Germline V gene lookup returns CDR1 MDHEN and CDR2 SYDVKM. The CDR3 loop spans 14 amino acids. CDR3 sequence reads: CASSIGGPADTQYF. The CDR3 nucleotides are TGTGCCAGCAGTATCGGGGGGCCCGCAGATACGCAGTATTTT.

This sequence joins TRBV5-6 and TRBJ1-3, with TRBD1 as a possible D gene (5 bases). Germline lookup yields CDR1 SGHDT and CDR2 YYEEEE. The CDR3 sequence is 14 residues long. Trimming took off 4 bases at V and 7 bases at J, with 15 bases between the two ends. The CDR3 region is CASSLAGLSNTIYF. The CDR3 DNA sequence: TGTGCCAGCAGCCTGGCGGGACTCAGTAACACCATATATTTT.

The genes are TRBV30 and TRBJ2-1; TRBD2 aligns across 7 bases. CDR1 and CDR2 from the germline V gene are GTSNPN and SVGIG (reference sequence). V was pared by 5 bases and J by 6 bases, with 7 bases of the junction left unmatched. CDR3 length: 13 amino acids. Here the CDR3 reads CAWLWTRRNEQFF. In DNA form, the CDR3 reads TGTGCCTGGCTATGGACTAGGCGCAATGAGCAGTTCTTC.

The V gene is TRBV10-3, the J gene TRBJ2-1; the D gene is possibly TRBD1 (6 bases). The CDR3 has 16 residues. The germline V and J ends were trimmed by 6 bases and 9 bases, with 24 bases remaining between them. The V gene's germline CDR1 is ENHRY and CDR2 SYGVKD. The CDR3 nucleotides are TGTGCCATCAGCCGGTTACAGGGAATAGCTACGGGTGAGCAGTTCTTC. Translating gives CAISRLQGIATGEQFF.

The CDR3 here is CSVRLEGSLDTQYF. In DNA, the CDR3 is TGCAGCGTACGACTAGAAGGGAGCCTTGATACGCAGTATTTT. This rearrangement joins TRBV29-1 to TRBJ2-3; tentative D call: TRBD2 (6 bases). Trimming took 6 bases from V and 6 from J, leaving 19 bases between them. CDR1 is SQVTM and CDR2 is ANQGSEA in the germline V gene. The CDR3 is made up of 14 amino acids.

About this clone: Other DNA sequences in this sample translate to the same CDR3. The V gene is TRBV29-1, the J gene TRBJ2-5, with D perhaps matching TRBD1 (5 bases). V was pared by 6 bases and J by 2 bases, with 13 bases between. CDR1 is SQVTM, CDR2 ANQGSEA, per germline. The CDR3 runs to 13 residues. This CDR3 reads CSVAPAGQETQYF. The DNA for the CDR3 is TGCAGCGTGGCACCGGCAGGGCAAGAGACCCAGTACTTC.

Points on this clone: This specimen includes other DNA sequences encoding the same CDR3. The chain has TRBV29-1 and TRBJ1-1; TRBD1 is a possible D gene (5 bases). The V end was cut by 1 base, the J end by 4 bases, with 13 bases between. CDR3 length: 14 amino acids. Germline CDR1 reads SQVTM; CDR2 reads ANQGSEA. The CDR3 region is CSVEVSGGGTEAFF. In DNA, the CDR3 is TGCAGCGTTGAAGTCTCGGGGGGGGGCACTGAAGCTTTCTTT.

The chain recombines TRBV6-5 with TRBJ1-3; perhaps TRBD1 as D (5 bases). V shed 0 bases and J shed 7 bases, with 10 bases lying between them. Germline V lookup: CDR1 MNHEY, CDR2 SVGAGI. This CDR3 is 14 amino acids long. The CDR3 DNA follows: TGTGCCAGCAGTTACTCAGGGGCGCAGAACACCATATATTTT. Translated, it gives CASSYSGAQNTIYF.

This clone is deemed medium-sized (0.01 to 0.1%). The chain is built from TRBV2 and TRBJ1-2; no clear D gene. CDR1 is SNHLY, CDR2 FYNNEI, per germline. CDR3 length equals 14 residues. With 0 bases removed from V and 9 bases from J, the gap between germline ends came to 14 bases. The CDR3 sequence is CASSEASGRYSYTF. The CDR3 DNA is TGTGCCAGCAGTGAAGCAAGCGGGAGGTATAGCTACACCTTC.

The rearrangement joins TRBV29-1 to TRBJ2-7; D might be TRBD2 (5 bases). Germline V lookup: CDR1 SQVTM, CDR2 ANQGSEA. V dropped 4 bases and J dropped 0 bases, with 13 bases sitting between them. CDR3 length equals 14 residues. The CDR3 DNA is TGCAGCGTTGGAGCCCGAGGGAGCTCCTACGAGCAGTACTTC. It encodes CSVGARGSSYEQYF.

This clone was recorded a few times. This sequence joins TRBV25-1 and TRBJ1-1; TRBD1 agrees at 7 bases. This CDR3 is 14 amino acids long. Germline V gene lookup returns CDR1 MGHDK and CDR2 SYGVNS. V trimming: 8 bases; J trimming: 4 bases; junction bases outside the gene matches: 10. The CDR3 nucleotides are TGTGCCAGCGGTCGACAGGGTGAGAGCACTGAAGCTTTCTTT. It is translated as CASGRQGESTEAFF.

This sequence joins TRBV5-1 and TRBJ2-7; TRBD2 is a possible D gene (5 bases). V dropped 3 bases and J dropped 4 bases, with 11 bases sitting between them. Germline CDR1 reads SGHRS; CDR2 reads YFSETQ. The length of the CDR3 is 13 residues. CDR3 nucleotide sequence: TGCGCCAGCAGCTACTCCGGCGGGTACGAGCAGTACTTC. This codes for CASSYSGGYEQYF.

This chain connects TRBV2 to TRBJ1-1; a weak D match, TRBD1 (5 bases). This CDR3 is 13 amino acids long. Deletions cut 7 bases from V and 6 bases from J, with 15 bases between. Germline V CDR1 and CDR2: SNHLY, FYNNEI. CDR3 loop: CASIRGGISEAFF. CDR3 DNA sequence: TGTGCCAGCATTAGGGGTGGCATTTCTGAAGCTTTCTTT. The variable domain in full, with the rest retrieved from reference TRBV2 and TRBJ1-1, is EPEVTQTPSHQVTQMGQEVILRCVPISNHLYFYWYRQILGQKVEFLVSFYNNEISEKSEIFDDQFSVERPDGSNFTLKIRSTKLEDSAMYFCASIRGGISEAFFGQGTRLTVV.

This clone was recorded only once. The rearrangement links TRBV7-9 to TRBJ1-2; TRBD1 agrees at 8 bases. This CDR3 spans 13 amino acids. Germline V CDR1 and CDR2: SEHNR, FQNEAQ (reference sequence). V dropped 5 bases and J dropped 4; count of bases not matched to a gene: 3. CDR3 DNA: TGTGCCAGCAGCCAGGACAGGGTCTATGGCTACACCTTC. Translated: CASSQDRVYGYTF.

The chain uses TRBV9 and TRBJ1-1, with D perhaps matching TRBD1 (5 bases). The CDR3 loop spans 15 amino acids. Germline CDR1 reads SGDLS; CDR2 reads YYNGEE. V was cut by 0 bases and J by 1 base, with 10 bases left in between. This chain's CDR3 is CASSVEWGGNTEAFF. CDR3 sequence (DNA): TGTGCCAGCAGCGTAGAATGGGGCGGGAACACTGAAGCTTTCTTT.

This rearrangement joins TRBV5-5 to TRBJ2-7; TRBD1 aligns across 7 bases. Germline lookup yields CDR1 SGHKS and CDR2 YYEKEE (reference sequence). This CDR3 comprises 15 residues. The ends lost 0 bases at V and 3 bases at J; junction bases unmatched: 6. CDR3 nucleotides: TGTGCCAGCAGCTTGGGGCCCCGGGACAGCTACGAGCAGTACTTC. It codes for CASSLGPRDSYEQYF.

The V call is TRBV18, the J call TRBJ2-7, with D tentatively TRBD2 (6 bases). This CDR3 region has 15 residues. V was clipped by 2 bases and J by 2 bases, with 13 bases between them. Germline CDR1 reads KGHSH; CDR2 reads LQKENI. The CDR3 loop reads CASSPKGLLPYEQYF. The CDR3 DNA is TGTGCCAGCTCACCAAAGGGACTCCTCCCCTACGAGCAGTACTTC.